This T cell receptor beta chain is from a study of T cells after yellow fever vaccination (dated by TCRdb to between 2019 and 2020). Concerning the study at large: The SMART-Seq v4 Ultra Low Input RNA kit was used to prepare libraries from fractions with low cell numbers. Two healthy male donors made up the cohort, one aged 18 to 29 years and the other aged 30 to 39 years. Blood was drawn at multiple timepoints before and after primary and secondary immunization, with bulk PBMC replicates and cell subsets isolated. Bulk TCR alpha and beta repertoires were sequenced longitudinally to track T-cell clones before and after primary and booster YFV17D yellow fever vaccination.

This clonotype was counted ten times or more. No cognate antigen has been identified for it. No quality values exist for individual bases; no much larger clone is one base distant. General conclusions and limits of the study: Because only two donors were included in the study, the extent to which the findings can be generalized is limited. A small share of clonotypes occurred in both CD4 and CD8 compartments, likely arising from convergent recombination. The secondary T-cell response was found to be weaker but faster than the primary response, with a peak reached on day 5 rather than on day 15. Because abundant contaminating clonotypes from the bulk population could be contained in FACS-sorted repertoires, computational filtering was required. Most clones expanded after primary vaccination (around 96% of CD4 and approximately 90% of CD8) were re-detected after the booster, suggesting that broad memory maintenance occurred.

The cysteine opens and the phenylalanine closes a CDR3 of 15 amino acids. Just the 45-base CDR3 DNA is kept, in frame starting at base 1. CDR1 SGHKS and CDR2 YYEKEE are derived from the germline V gene (reference sequence). V is cut by 4 bases and J by 6 bases, and the space between the germline ends is 16 bases. The treatment or condition label of this sample denotes: live attenuated yellow fever vaccine strain. PBMCs were isolated from peripheral blood using a standard Ficoll-Paque protocol. Dynabeads CD4 and CD8 positive selection kits were used to isolate the CD4 and CD8 T-cell fractions. RNA was extracted with TriZol from bulk PBMCs, CD4 and CD8 fractions, and dextramer-positive and dextramer-negative fractions. TCR cDNA was made using 5'RACE template switching, a step that added a universal primer site and unique molecular identifiers. Priming for cDNA synthesis came from both the TCR alpha and TCR beta constant segments. Two PCR steps were used to amplify libraries, with sample barcodes and sequencing adapters being added in the second step. Sequencing of the libraries was done on either Illumina HiSeq 2500 (2x100 bp) or NovaSeq (2x150 bp). As for the authors' bioinformatics: Reads were demultiplexed and collapsed into UMI consensus sequences with MIGEC, and V(D)J alignment was performed with MiXCR. Vaccine-responding clonotypes were defined with edgeR using replicate PBMC samples, requiring FDR below 0.01 and a log2 fold change above 5 up to day 15. Each bulk clonotype was labeled CD4 or CD8 based on which sequenced repertoire, CD4 or CD8, contained the clonotype at higher abundance. TCRdb reprocessed the public reads (quality trimming at Q25 with fastp, clone calling with MiXCR) and kept in-frame beta chains. Records with the same CDR3 protein are collapsed into one entry carrying the most frequent genes and DNA. What appears here as the V and J calls and clone size reflects TCRdb's work, not the paper's. The sample records roughly 120,000 distinct CDR3 sequences, around 6.7% of which are singletons. In total, the top ten clones hold roughly 2.8% of the sample.

The receptor was derived from a man aged 18 to 30 who received the YFV17D yellow fever vaccine. The sequencing here drew on CD4+ T cells sorted from PBMCs, taken around 45 days after the first yellow fever vaccination. The rearranged segments are TRBV5-5 and TRBJ1-4, with a tentative D gene TRBD1 over 5 matching bases. The CDR3: CASSAYGAGDEKLFF. The bases are TGTGCCAGCAGCGCGTACGGTGCGGGGGATGAAAAACTGTTTTTT.